This T cell receptor beta chain stems from a study of radiotherapy plus CTLA-4 blockade in lung cancer. The protocol was immunoSEQ multiplex PCR, while the TCRdb copy is restricted to in-frame clones and leaves out a portion. The sample carries about 46,000 clones, 65% to 85% recorded once. The clonotype originates from a human donor with non-small cell lung cancer whose response to radiotherapy plus ipilimumab could not be evaluated. The sample here was peripheral blood, taken from a patient treated with radiotherapy plus ipilimumab.

The CDR3 DNA reads TGTGCCAGCAGCTTAAGGAGTAGCGGGAGTGCGAAGGCAGATACGCAGTATTTT. Its translation: CASSLRSSGSAKADTQYF. V gene TRBV7-2 combines with J gene TRBJ2-3; 9 bases map to TRBD2. Germline V gene sequence: CDR1 SGHTA, CDR2 FQGNSA. CDR3 length: 18 residues. With V trimmed by 2 bases and J by 4 bases, 13 bases remained unmatched.